This TCR beta chain was obtained from a study of shared clonotypes between healthy human individuals. Study-wide findings and caveats: Estimated richness was generally greater in naive than memory subsets.

As concerns this clone: Antigen: not known.

Germline V gene sequence: CDR1 SEHNR, CDR2 FQNEAQ (reference sequence). The CDR3 runs 15 residues. Unmatched junction bases numbered 11, after V lost 4 bases and J lost 8 bases. TCRdb keeps only in-frame clones here, not all; method: immunoSEQ multiplex PCR. The sample includes about 2.4 million clones, 93% of them seen just once. Sample: naive CD4+ T cells from PBMCs. Subset indicated: CD45RA+ positively selected. This TCR was recovered from a man in his late teens or twenties in good health. Some clones in this sample may be carry-over from other donors' samples. The chain uses TRBV7-9 and TRBJ1-2; 9 bases fit TRBD1. The CDR3 reads CASSSGQGSLRGYTF. CDR3 DNA: TGTGCCAGCAGCTCGGGACAGGGATCACTTCGGGGCTACACCTTC.